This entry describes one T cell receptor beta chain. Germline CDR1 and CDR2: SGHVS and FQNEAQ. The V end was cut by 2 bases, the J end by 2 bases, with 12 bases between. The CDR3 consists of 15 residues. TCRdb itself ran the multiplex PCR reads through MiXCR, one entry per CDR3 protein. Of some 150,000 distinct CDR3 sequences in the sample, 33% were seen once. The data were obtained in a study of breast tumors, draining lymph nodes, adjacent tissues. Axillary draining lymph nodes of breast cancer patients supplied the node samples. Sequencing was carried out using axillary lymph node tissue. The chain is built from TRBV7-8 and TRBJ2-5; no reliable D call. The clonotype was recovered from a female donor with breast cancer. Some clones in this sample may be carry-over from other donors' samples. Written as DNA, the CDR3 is TGTGCCAGCAGCTTAACCCCACTGCGGCAAGAGACCCAGTACTTC. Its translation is CASSLTPLRQETQYF. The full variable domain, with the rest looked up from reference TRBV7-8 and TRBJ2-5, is GAGVSQSPRYKVAKRGQDVALRCDPISGHVSLFWYQQALGQGPEFLTYFQNEAQLDKSGLPSDRFFAERPEGSVSTLKIQRTQQEDSAVYLCASSLTPLRQETQYFGPGTRLLVL.